A single sample is the source of the 32 T cell receptor beta chains below, sequenced in a study of blood T cell repertoires in COVID-19. Generated by immunoSEQ multiplex PCR, the TCRdb table keeps only in-frame clones and is missing some. The sample has about 210,000 clones, around 84% seen once; the top ten hold 3.5% to 5.5%. Sequencing input: PBMCs or T cells enriched from blood (not recorded which). These receptors were collected from a man aged 30 to 45 with acute COVID-19.

V usage is TRBV4-1 and J usage is TRBJ2-5, with 10 bases matching TRBD2. The CDR3 has 16 amino acids. The J segment lost 0 bases and the V segment lost 5 bases, leaving 6 bases of the junction unmatched. Germline loops: CDR1 MGHRA, CDR2 YSYEKL. The CDR3 coding sequence is TGCGCCAGCAGCGGGTTTCTAGCGGGGGACCAAGAGACCCAGTACTTC. This translates into CASSGFLAGDQETQYF.

In DNA, the CDR3 is TGTGCCAGCAGCCTGACTAGCGGGGGGATCCCGGGCGGGGAGCTGTTTTTT. Translation: CASSLTSGGIPGGELFF. J is TRBJ2-2 and V is TRBV11-2; 13 bases are a match to TRBD2. Trimming cost V 5 bases and J 7 bases; bases outside gene matches: 10. The CDR3 runs to 17 residues. The germline V gene encodes CDR1 SGHAT and CDR2 FQNNGV.

As regards this clone: Within the sample, other DNA sequences also encode this same CDR3. This chain uses TRBV7-3 with TRBJ2-3; possibly TRBD2 for D (6 bases). CDR3 length equals 14 residues. Trimming took 3 bases from V and 1 from J, leaving 8 bases between them. Looked up from germline, CDR1 is SGHTA and CDR2 is FQGTGA. In DNA form, the CDR3 reads TGTGCCAGCAGCTTGGGACTCGGCACAGATACGCAGTATTTT. Translating gives CASSLGLGTDTQYF.

V gene TRBV5-1 combines with J gene TRBJ2-5; the match to TRBD2 covers 10 bases. There are 16 residues in the CDR3. Germline assignment: CDR1 SGHRS and CDR2 YFSETQ. V dropped 0 bases and J dropped 2; count of bases not matched to a gene: 4. The CDR3 sequence: CASSLAQAGGQETQYF. Here the CDR3 DNA reads TGCGCCAGCAGCTTGGCCCAAGCGGGGGGGCAAGAGACCCAGTACTTC.

Concerning this clone itself: Distinct nucleotide sequences in the sample also encode this CDR3. The J gene is TRBJ1-4, the V gene TRBV7-9, with 10 bases aligning to TRBD1. The V gene end was trimmed by 4 bases and the J gene end by 7 bases; junction bases not matched to a gene: 3. The CDR3 sequence is 14 residues long. Looked up from germline, CDR1 is SEHNR and CDR2 is FQNEAQ (reference sequence). The CDR3 spells CASSSGQGGEKLFF. In DNA form, the CDR3 reads TGTGCCAGCAGCTCAGGACAGGGGGGTGAAAAACTGTTTTTT.

The chain couples TRBV7-2 to TRBJ2-1; weak D call: TRBD2 (6 bases). The CDR3 runs 14 residues. Trimming shortened V by 3 bases and J by 3 bases, and 9 bases separated the two germline ends. Germline V CDR1 and CDR2: SGHTA, FQGNSA. CDR3 loop: CASSFGGDYNEQFF. The CDR3 nucleotides are TGTGCCAGCAGCTTTGGCGGGGACTACAATGAGCAGTTCTTC.

The rearrangement links TRBV10-3 to TRBJ2-1, with TRBD2 matching 10 bases. This CDR3 comprises 14 residues. CDR1 ENHRY and CDR2 SYGVKD come from the germline V gene. The V and J ends lost 10 bases and 0 bases, in that order; junction bases with no gene match: 3. CDR3 in amino acids: CATRLAGSYNEQFF. The CDR3 nucleotides read TGTGCCACCCGACTAGCGGGCTCCTACAATGAGCAGTTCTTC.

V usage is TRBV12-3 or TRBV12-4 and J usage is TRBJ1-3; no firm D call. The CDR3 runs to 13 residues. With 3 bases removed from V and 0 bases from J, the gap between germline ends came to 3 bases. The CDR3 DNA reads as TGTGCCAGCAGTTTCAACTCTGGAAACACCATATATTTT. Amino acids: CASSFNSGNTIYF.

The chain couples TRBV7-6 to TRBJ2-7; D is undetermined. V was clipped by 4 bases and J by 1 base, with 17 bases between them. Germline V gene sequence: CDR1 SGHVS, CDR2 FNYEAQ. The CDR3 totals 16 residues. CDR3 in DNA: TGTGCCAGCAGCTCCTCTCCGGGTTTTTCGTCCTACGAGCAGTACTTC. Amino acid sequence: CASSSSPGFSSYEQYF.

The chain combines TRBV7-9 with TRBJ1-1, with TRBD1 as a possible D gene (6 bases). Germline assignment: CDR1 SEHNR and CDR2 FQNEAQ (reference sequence). V lost 4 bases to trimming and J lost 6 bases, with 12 bases between them. The CDR3 is 13 amino acids. This CDR3 reads CASSSRPGAEAFF. The DNA of the CDR3 is TGTGCCAGCAGCTCCCGGCCAGGGGCTGAAGCTTTCTTT. The full variable domain, with the rest looked up from reference TRBV7-9 and TRBJ1-1, is DTGVSQNPRHKITKRGQNVTFRCDPISEHNRLYWYRQTLGQGPEFLTYFQNEAQLEKSRLLSDRFSAERPKGSFSTLEIQRTEQGDSAMYLCASSSRPGAEAFFGQGTRLTVV.

The rearrangement links TRBV5-5 to TRBJ2-2, with 9 bases lining up with TRBD1. Germline trimming cut 3 bases from V and 6 bases from J; bases unmatched to any gene: 6. CDR1 SGHKS and CDR2 YYEKEE come from the germline V gene (reference sequence). This CDR3 comprises 15 residues. CDR3 coding DNA: TGTGCCAGCAGCTCACAGGGGGCGTCATCCGGGGAGCTGTTTTTT. Residues: CASSSQGASSGELFF.

The genes are TRBV9 and TRBJ1-2; D is ambiguous. CDR3 length equals 14 residues. CDR1 and CDR2 from the germline V gene are SGDLS and YYNGEE. V was cut by 4 bases and J by 3 bases, with 13 bases left in between. CDR3 coding DNA: TGTGCCAGCAGCTACCGGCAGGCGCACTATGGCTACACCTTC. Its protein is CASSYRQAHYGYTF.

This clone appeared a single time. The chain couples TRBV24-1 to TRBJ2-1, with 13 bases lining up with TRBD2. CDR3 size: 16 residues. Trimming cost V 5 bases and J 7 bases; bases outside gene matches: 7. Germline-derived CDR1 and CDR2 are KGHDR and SFDVKD. The DNA of the CDR3 is TGTGCCACCAGTGTACTAGCGGGGGGGCTCAAGAATGAGCAGTTCTTC. Protein: CATSVLAGGLKNEQFF.

V gene TRBV6-5 combines with J gene TRBJ1-1; D is perhaps TRBD1 (5 bases). V lost 5 bases and J lost 2, with 9 bases in between. Germline CDR1 reads MNHEY; CDR2 reads SVGAGI. This CDR3 comprises 13 residues. DNA of the CDR3: TGTGCCAGCAGTAGACAGTATAACACTGAAGCTTTCTTT. Translated: CASSRQYNTEAFF.

V is TRBV19 and J is TRBJ1-5; TRBD1 aligns across 10 bases. The germline CDR1 and CDR2 sequences are LNHDA and SQIVND (reference sequence). This CDR3 region has 19 residues. With 6 bases clipped from V and 0 bases from J, the junction kept 14 bases outside the gene matches. CDR3 in amino acids: CASSNMRGQGKVSNQPQHF. CDR3 nucleotide sequence: TGTGCCAGTAGCAATATGCGGGGACAGGGGAAAGTTAGCAATCAGCCCCAGCATTTT.

J is TRBJ2-3 and V is TRBV2; 11 positions agree with TRBD2. The CDR3 has 17 amino acids. CDR1 and CDR2 (germline): SNHLY, FYNNEI. The V gene end was trimmed by 6 bases and the J gene end by 1 base; junction bases not matched to a gene: 9. The CDR3 region is CASRGIPGLAGTDTQYF. The CDR3 DNA reads as TGTGCCAGCAGGGGTATACCGGGACTAGCGGGCACAGATACGCAGTATTTT.

The chain has TRBV5-1 and TRBJ1-1; no reliable D call. V was clipped by 10 bases and J by 0 bases, with 4 bases between them. Germline V gene data show CDR1 as SGHRS and CDR2 as YFSETQ. This CDR3 has 10 amino acids. Written as DNA, the CDR3 is TGCGCCTATATGAACACTGAAGCTTTCTTT. The encoded protein is CAYMNTEAFF. Full variable domain (remainder filled in from reference TRBV5-1 and TRBJ1-1): KAGVTQTPRYLIKTRGQQVTLSCSPISGHRSVSWYQQTPGQGLQFLFEYFSETQRNKGNFPGRFSGRQFSNSRSEMNVSTLELGDSALYLCAYMNTEAFFGQGTRLTVV.

V is TRBV29-1 and J is TRBJ2-7; possibly TRBD1 for D (5 bases). Trimming removed 0 bases at V and 3 bases at J, with 12 bases between. The CDR3 runs 14 residues. The germline gives CDR1 SQVTM, CDR2 ANQGSEA. Here the CDR3 reads CSVEDRDGFYEQYF. For the CDR3, the DNA is TGCAGCGTTGAAGACAGGGATGGATTCTACGAGCAGTACTTC.

This clone was found once. The V and J genes are TRBV3-1 (or the pseudogene TRBV3-2) and TRBJ2-1; 7 bases align to TRBD2. Germline V gene sequence: CDR1 LGHDT, CDR2 YNNKEL (reference sequence). This CDR3 contains 15 residues. V lost 4 bases to trimming and J lost 6 bases; unmatched junction nucleotides: 9. The CDR3 sequence is CASSRSRLASNEQFF. In nucleotides, the CDR3 is TGTGCCAGCAGCCGATCCAGACTAGCCAGCAATGAGCAGTTCTTC.

J is TRBJ1-2 and V is TRBV7-9; a possible D gene is TRBD1 (6 bases). CDR3 length: 14 amino acids. V lost 4 bases to trimming and J lost 8 bases, with 17 bases between them. Germline V gives CDR1 SEHNR, CDR2 FQNEAQ (reference sequence). The CDR3: CASSSPGEVSGYTF. The CDR3 coding sequence is TGTGCCAGCAGCTCGCCAGGGGAAGTGAGCGGCTACACCTTC.

The rearrangement links TRBV30 to TRBJ2-3; D call uncertain. The CDR3 length is 16 residues. CDR1 and CDR2 (germline): GTSNPN, SVGIG (reference sequence). V lost 2 bases and J lost 1, with 16 bases in between. CDR3 region: CAWSKSLGGRTDTQYF. CDR3 coding DNA: TGTGCCTGGAGTAAGTCCCTAGGCGGTCGCACAGATACGCAGTATTTT.

The J gene is TRBJ2-2, the V gene TRBV10-3, with D hard to call. Germline V gene sequence: CDR1 ENHRY, CDR2 SYGVKD. The germline V and J ends were trimmed by 4 bases and 1 base, with 7 bases remaining between them. The CDR3 spans 14 residues. The CDR3 DNA follows: TGTGCCATCAGTGCGAACTTGAACACCGGGGAGCTGTTTTTT. Its translation: CAISANLNTGELFF.

This clone has more than one count but fewer than ten. The chain joins TRBV10-1 to TRBJ2-2; unclear D gene. The CDR3 contains 13 residues. CDR1 and CDR2 from the germline V gene are WNHNN and SYGVQD (reference sequence). V gave up 3 bases and J gave up 7 bases, with 9 bases separating them. Here the CDR3 DNA reads TGCGCCAGCAGTGAAAACTTAAGCGGGGAGCTGTTTTTT. It specifies CASSENLSGELFF.

This chain joins TRBV27 and TRBJ2-2, with 7 positions matching TRBD1. Unmatched junction bases numbered 3, after V lost 2 bases and J lost 3 bases. CDR1 is MNHEY and CDR2 is SMNVEV in the germline V gene (reference sequence). The CDR3 contains 15 residues. The CDR3 nucleotides read TGTGCCAGCAGTTTACCAGGGGGTGACACCGGGGAGCTGTTTTTT. Encoded protein: CASSLPGGDTGELFF.

This chain joins TRBV30 and TRBJ2-1; D call uncertain. CDR1 and CDR2 (germline): GTSNPN, SVGIG (reference sequence). This CDR3 has 11 amino acids. The V end lost 3 bases, the J end lost 7 bases, and 7 bases lay between the germline ends. Here the CDR3 DNA reads TGTGCCTGGAGCACGAGGAATGAGCAGTTCTTC. Translated: CAWSTRNEQFF.

This chain links TRBV9 with TRBJ2-2; D might be TRBD1 (7 bases). V was cut by 4 bases and J by 4 bases, with 14 bases left in between. The CDR3 covers 15 residues. Per the germline V gene, CDR1 is SGDLS and CDR2 is YYNGEE. The CDR3, as DNA: TGTGCCAGCAGCCGGAGGGGGCCGGGCACCGGGGAGCTGTTTTTT. It codes for CASSRRGPGTGELFF.

The count of this clone is one. The chain combines TRBV6-5 with TRBJ1-1; no clear D. This CDR3 contains 12 residues. Trimming removed 7 bases at V and 7 bases at J, with 13 bases between. Germline-derived CDR1 and CDR2 are MNHEY and SVGAGI. CDR3 coding DNA: TGTGCCAGCACCGGCGTCCAGCGTGAAGCTTTCTTT. Its translation is CASTGVQREAFF.

This chain uses TRBV5-5 with TRBJ2-3; 7 nucleotides match TRBD1. This CDR3 contains 15 residues. In germline, CDR1 is SGHKS, CDR2 YYEKEE (reference sequence). The V gene end was trimmed by 3 bases and the J gene end by 2 bases; junction bases not matched to a gene: 6. CDR3 nucleotide sequence: TGTGCCAGCAGCTATCGGGACAGAAACACAGATACGCAGTATTTT. Protein sequence: CASSYRDRNTDTQYF.

The chain links TRBV6-5 to TRBJ1-2; 8 bases align to TRBD1. Looked up from germline, CDR1 is MNHEY and CDR2 is SVGAGI. This CDR3 has 15 residues. The ends lost 2 bases at V and 8 bases at J; junction bases unmatched: 10. The CDR3 DNA follows: TGTGCCAGCAGTTACGTAGGACAGGGCATGGTGGGCTACACCTTC. It yields the protein CASSYVGQGMVGYTF.

This clone was observed once. V is TRBV11-2 and J is TRBJ2-1; 8 positions agree with TRBD2. This CDR3 contains 13 residues. J lost 7 bases, V lost 1 base, and 0 bases had no gene match. CDR1 is SGHAT, CDR2 FQNNGV, per germline. CDR3 sequence: CASSLAGGNEQFF. The CDR3 DNA sequence: TGTGCCAGCAGCTTAGCGGGGGGGAATGAGCAGTTCTTC.

The chain combines TRBV5-1 with TRBJ1-6; D might be TRBD1 (6 bases). The length of the CDR3 is 16 residues. CDR1 is SGHRS and CDR2 is YFSETQ in the germline V gene. With 4 bases removed from V and 7 bases from J, the gap between germline ends came to 18 bases. For the CDR3, the DNA is TGCGCCAGCAGCCTTTTACAGGGCGGCGGGAATTCACCCCTCCACTTT. It encodes CASSLLQGGGNSPLHF. The full variable domain, in which reference TRBV5-1 and TRBJ1-6 provide the parts outside the CDR3, is KAGVTQTPRYLIKTRGQQVTLSCSPISGHRSVSWYQQTPGQGLQFLFEYFSETQRNKGNFPGRFSGRQFSNSRSEMNVSTLELGDSALYLCASSLLQGGGNSPLHFGNGTRLTVT.

V is TRBV7-9 and J is TRBJ1-4; 10 bases agree with TRBD1. J was trimmed by 3 bases and V by 5 bases; bases with no gene match: 6. CDR1 and CDR2 (germline): SEHNR, FQNEAQ (reference sequence). The CDR3 loop spans 16 amino acids. The CDR3 sequence is CASSPGQGGANEKLFF. CDR3 coding DNA: TGTGCCAGCAGCCCCGGACAGGGGGGAGCTAATGAAAAACTGTTTTTT.